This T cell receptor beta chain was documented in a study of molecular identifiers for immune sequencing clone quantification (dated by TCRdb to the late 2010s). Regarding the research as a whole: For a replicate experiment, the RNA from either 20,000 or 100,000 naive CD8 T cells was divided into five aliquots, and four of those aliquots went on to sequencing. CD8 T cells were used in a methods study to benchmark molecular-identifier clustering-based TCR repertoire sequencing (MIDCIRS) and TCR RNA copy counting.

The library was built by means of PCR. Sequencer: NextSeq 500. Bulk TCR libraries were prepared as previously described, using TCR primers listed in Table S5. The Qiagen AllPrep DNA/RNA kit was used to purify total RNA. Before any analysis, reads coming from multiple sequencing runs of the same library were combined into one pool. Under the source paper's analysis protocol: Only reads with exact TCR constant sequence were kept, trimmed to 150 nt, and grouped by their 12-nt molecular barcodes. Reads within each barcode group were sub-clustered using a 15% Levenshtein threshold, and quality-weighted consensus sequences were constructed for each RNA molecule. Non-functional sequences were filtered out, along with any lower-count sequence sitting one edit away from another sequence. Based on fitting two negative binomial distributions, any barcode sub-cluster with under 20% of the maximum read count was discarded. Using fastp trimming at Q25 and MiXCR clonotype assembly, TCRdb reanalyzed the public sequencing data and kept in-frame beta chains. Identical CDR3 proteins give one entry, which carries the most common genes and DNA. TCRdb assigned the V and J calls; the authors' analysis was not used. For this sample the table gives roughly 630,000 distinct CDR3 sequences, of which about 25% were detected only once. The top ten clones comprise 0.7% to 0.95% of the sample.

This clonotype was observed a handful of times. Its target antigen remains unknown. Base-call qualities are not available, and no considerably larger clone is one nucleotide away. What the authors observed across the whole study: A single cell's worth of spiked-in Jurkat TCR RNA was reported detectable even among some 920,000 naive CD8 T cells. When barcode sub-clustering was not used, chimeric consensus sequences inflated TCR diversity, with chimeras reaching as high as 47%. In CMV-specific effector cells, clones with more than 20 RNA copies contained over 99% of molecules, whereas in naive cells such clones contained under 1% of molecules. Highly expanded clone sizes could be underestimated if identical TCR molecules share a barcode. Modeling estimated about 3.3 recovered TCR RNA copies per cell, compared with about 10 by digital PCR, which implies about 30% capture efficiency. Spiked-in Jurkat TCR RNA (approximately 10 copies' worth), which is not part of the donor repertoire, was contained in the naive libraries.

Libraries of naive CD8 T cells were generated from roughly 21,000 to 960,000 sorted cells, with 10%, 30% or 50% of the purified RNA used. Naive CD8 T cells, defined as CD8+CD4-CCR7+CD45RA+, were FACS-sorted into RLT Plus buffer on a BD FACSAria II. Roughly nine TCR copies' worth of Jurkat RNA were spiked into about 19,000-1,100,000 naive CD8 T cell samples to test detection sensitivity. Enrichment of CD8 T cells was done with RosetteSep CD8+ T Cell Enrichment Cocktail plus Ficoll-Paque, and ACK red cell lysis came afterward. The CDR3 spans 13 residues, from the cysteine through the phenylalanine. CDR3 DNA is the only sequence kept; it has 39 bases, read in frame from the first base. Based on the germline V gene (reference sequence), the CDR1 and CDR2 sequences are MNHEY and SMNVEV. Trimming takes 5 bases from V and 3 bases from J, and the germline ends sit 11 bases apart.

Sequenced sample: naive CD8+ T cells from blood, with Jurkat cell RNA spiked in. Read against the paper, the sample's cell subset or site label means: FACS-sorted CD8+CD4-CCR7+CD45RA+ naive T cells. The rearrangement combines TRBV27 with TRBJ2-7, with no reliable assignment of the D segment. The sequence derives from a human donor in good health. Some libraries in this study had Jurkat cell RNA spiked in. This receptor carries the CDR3 CASSHQLFYEQYF. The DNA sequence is TGTGCCAGCAGTCACCAGCTGTTCTACGAGCAGTACTTC.